This entry describes one T cell receptor (beta chain). Its specificity is not known. The data are from a study of T cell clonotyping in hematopoietic cell transplantation. Study-level results: Graft donor and pretransplant recipient Inverse Simpson Index values predicted broader posttransplant TCR diversity.

Clones were sequenced by immunoSEQ multiplex PCR, and TCRdb holds only the in-frame ones, with some missing. The table includes around 15,000 clones, roughly 93% detected once. Time point described: recipient sample about 28 days before transplant, after cytoreduction. V was shortened by 0 bases and J by 1 base, with 10 bases between the two germline ends. The CDR3 length is 15 residues. Germline assignment: CDR1 GTSNPN and CDR2 SVGIG (reference sequence). The J gene is TRBJ1-5, the V gene TRBV30, with D possibly matching TRBD1 (6 bases). The specimen comprised peripheral blood mononuclear cells, sampled before stem cell transplant. The TCR was taken from a man younger than 30 with biphenotypic leukemia. Some clones in this sample may be carry-over from other donors' samples. The DNA of the CDR3 is TGTGCCTGGAGTGTAGGCAGGGGAAGCAATCAGCCCCAGCATTTT. This sequence encodes CAWSVGRGSNQPQHF.